The rows below give T cell receptor beta chains drawn from one sample of a study of cytomegalovirus exposure and HLA in healthy donors. The assay was immunoSEQ multiplex PCR, and TCRdb's table has in-frame clones only and misses some. The sample records fewer than 120,000 clones, roughly three quarters being singletons. Sequenced: PBMCs. These receptors were taken from a man aged 30 to 45 in good health and CMV-seropositive. CDR3s include the opening cysteine and the closing phenylalanine or tryptophan. The D gene is left open where the match is weak. Some rows have no size entry. The others give once, few or many, or a class for an expanded clone.

>-|-|15|TRBV5-5|TRBJ1-4
CASSLEPTTNEKLFF
TGTGCCAGCAGCTTGGAGCCAACAACTAATGAAAAACTGTTTTTT
>TRBD2|many|17|TRBV4-3|TRBJ2-1
CASSHSSAGGPNNEQFF
TGCGCCAGCAGCCATTCTTCAGCGGGGGGACCGAACAATGAGCAGTTCTTC
>TRBD1|-|15|TRBV4-2|TRBJ1-1
CASSQMDGTEIEAFF
TGTGCCAGCAGCCAAATGGACGGGACAGAGATTGAAGCTTTCTTT
>-|-|16|TRBV21-1|TRBJ1-5
CASSSGTLVFYQPQHF
TGTGCCAGCAGCAGCGGGACCCTTGTTTTTTATCAGCCCCAGCATTTT
>TRBD1|-|14|TRBV14|TRBJ2-7
CASSHGTGTYEQYF
TGTGCCAGCAGCCACGGGACAGGGACCTACGAGCAGTACTTC
>-|-|15|TRBV11-2|TRBJ2-3
CASSLGTKFTDTQYF
TGTGCCAGCAGCTTAGGGACTAAGTTCACAGATACGCAGTATTTT
>-|-|17|TRBV5-1|TRBJ1-2
CASSFGPGEKFNYGYTF
TGCGCCAGCAGCTTTGGGCCAGGGGAGAAATTTAACTATGGCTACACCTTC
>TRBD1|once|14|TRBV30|TRBJ1-2
CAWRTGGAAFGYTF
TGTGCCTGGAGAACAGGGGGCGCAGCTTTTGGCTACACCTTC
>-|-|14|TRBV25-1|TRBJ1-5
CASSENQNAEPQHF
TGTGCCAGCAGTGAGAACCAGAACGCGGAACCCCAGCATTTT
>TRBD2|-|15|TRBV7-3|TRBJ2-1
CASSWGLAGNNEQFF
TGTGCCAGCAGCTGGGGACTAGCGGGGAACAATGAGCAGTTCTTC
>-|-|16|TRBV28|TRBJ1-1
CASSSMTPGINTEAFF
TGTGCCAGCAGTTCAATGACTCCCGGGATTAACACTGAAGCTTTCTTT
>TRBD2|-|18|TRBV5-1|TRBJ2-3
CASSLDPPTSGGPDTQYF
TGCGCCAGCAGCTTGGATCCCCCGACTAGCGGGGGGCCAGATACGCAGTATTTT
>TRBD2|-|14|TRBV2|TRBJ2-7
CASSEGEGSYEQYF
TGTGCCAGCAGTGAGGGGGAGGGGTCCTACGAGCAGTACTTC
>-|-|14|TRBV11-2|TRBJ1-2
CASSFGGFASGYTF
TGTGCCAGCAGCTTTGGGGGCTTCGCCTCGGGCTACACCTTC
>-|-|15|TRBV11-2|TRBJ2-2
CASSLAGANTGELFF
TGTGCCAGCAGCTTAGCAGGGGCGAACACCGGGGAGCTGTTTTTT
>TRBD1|-|13|TRBV29-1|TRBJ2-2
CSGRGLNTGELFF
TGCAGCGGCAGGGGGCTGAACACCGGGGAGCTGTTTTTT
>TRBD1|few|14|TRBV7-2|TRBJ2-7
CASSLGTVAYEQYF
TGTGCCAGCAGCCTCGGGACAGTGGCCTACGAGCAGTACTTC
>TRBD1|-|15|TRBV5-1|TRBJ2-5
CASSPVPGGQETQYF
TGCGCCAGCAGCCCGGTCCCAGGGGGTCAAGAGACCCAGTACTTC
>TRBD1|-|14|TRBV29-1|TRBJ2-7
CSVEVTGGAYEQYF
TGCAGCGTTGAAGTCACAGGGGGAGCCTACGAGCAGTACTTC
>-|-|14|TRBV4-2|TRBJ2-3
CASSQQRAGDTQYF
TGTGCCAGCAGCCAACAGCGGGCTGGAGATACGCAGTATTTT
>TRBD1|-|15|TRBV4-1|TRBJ1-2
CASSQSWDRVYGYTF
TGCGCCAGCAGTCAGTCGTGGGACAGGGTCTATGGCTACACCTTC
>-|-|14|TRBV7-2|TRBJ1-3
CASSLPDSPNTIYF
TGTGCCAGCAGCCTACCGGACAGCCCAAACACCATATATTTT
>TRBD1|-|16|TRBV6-5|TRBJ2-7
CASSYSIGTATYEQYF
TGTGCCAGCAGTTACTCGATAGGGACAGCTACCTACGAGCAGTACTTC
>-|few|16|TRBV5-6|TRBJ2-2
CASSLVGALATGELFF
TGTGCCAGCAGCTTAGTAGGAGCTTTGGCCACCGGGGAGCTGTTTTTT
>-|few|13|TRBV27|TRBJ1-4
CASMGPTNEKLFF
TGTGCCAGCATGGGGCCAACTAATGAAAAACTGTTTTTT
>TRBD2|once|16|TRBV10-3|TRBJ2-5
CAISKTSGGFDETQYF
TGTGCCATCAGTAAAACTAGCGGGGGTTTTGATGAGACCCAGTACTTC
>TRBD1|-|15|TRBV6-4|TRBJ2-2
CASSEGTGGTGELFF
TGTGCCAGCAGTGAAGGGACAGGGGGCACCGGGGAGCTGTTTTTT
>-|-|14|TRBV7-2|TRBJ2-3
CASSPNYGTDTQYF
TGTGCCAGCAGCCCTAACTACGGCACAGATACGCAGTATTTT
>-|-|14|TRBV30|TRBJ2-5
CAWSSAAGAETQYF
TGTGCCTGGAGTTCCGCGGCGGGGGCAGAGACCCAGTACTTC
>TRBD1|few|13|TRBV5-6|TRBJ1-1
CASSRQGSPEAFF
TGTGCCAGCAGCCGACAGGGAAGCCCTGAAGCTTTCTTT
>-|-|15|TRBV10-3|TRBJ1-5
CAISESSEGDQPQHF
TGTGCCATCAGTGAGTCGTCAGAGGGGGATCAGCCCCAGCATTTT
>TRBD2|many|17|TRBV4-1|TRBJ2-1
CASSHLPRERGYNEQFF
TGCGCCAGCAGCCACCTCCCAAGGGAGCGGGGATACAATGAGCAGTTCTTC
>TRBD1|-|23|TRBV27|TRBJ1-6
CASRSTQPGLDRGLTGYNSPLHF
TGTGCCAGCAGATCAACCCAGCCTGGACTGGACAGGGGCCTAACAGGCTATAATTCACCCCTCCACTTT
>-|-|14|TRBV5-5|TRBJ2-7
CASSFGDISYEQYF
TGTGCCAGCAGCTTCGGCGACATCTCCTACGAGCAGTACTTC
>TRBD2|-|15|TRBV30|TRBJ2-3
CAWSAQRGTTDTQYF
TGTGCCTGGAGTGCGCAGCGGGGGACCACAGATACGCAGTATTTT
>-|-|15|TRBV5-1|TRBJ2-2
CASSLSGIETGELFF
TGCGCCAGCAGCTTGTCAGGTATTGAGACCGGGGAGCTGTTTTTT
>TRBD1|-|15|TRBV4-2|TRBJ2-2
CASSHGTGGTGELFF
TGTGCCAGCAGCCACGGGACAGGGGGGACCGGGGAGCTGTTTTTT
>-|once|16|TRBV19|TRBJ2-4
CASGKREVGAKNIQYF
TGTGCCAGTGGAAAGAGGGAGGTTGGGGCCAAAAACATTCAGTACTTC
>-|-|16|TRBV27|TRBJ1-1
CASSLSAGSPNTEAFF
TGTGCCAGCAGTTTATCAGCAGGGTCCCCGAACACTGAAGCTTTCTTT
>-|-|13|TRBV5-5|TRBJ1-1
CASSSHLNTEAFF
TGTGCCAGCAGCTCTCACTTGAACACTGAAGCTTTCTTT
>TRBD1|once|14|TRBV2|TRBJ2-7
CASGDRGGSYEQYF
TGTGCCAGTGGGGACAGGGGAGGATCCTACGAGCAGTACTTC
>TRBD2|once|13|TRBV5-1|TRBJ2-7
CASRSTSGHEQYF
TGCGCCAGCAGGTCCACTAGCGGCCACGAGCAGTACTTC
>-|-|15|TRBV5-1|TRBJ1-4
CASSLVPGVGEKLFF
TGCGCCAGCAGCTTGGTACCGGGGGTGGGTGAAAAACTGTTTTTT